This TCR beta chain is drawn from a study of PD-L1 blockade in urothelial cancer (dated by TCRdb to 2017 to 2019). General notes on the study: Every patient began therapy around 2014 and was given atezolizumab 1,200 mg intravenously every 3 weeks. About nine tenths of the roughly 29 patients were identified as males with urothelial cancer of bladder origin, and a prior smoking history was reported by 18 of 29 patients. An ECOG performance status of 0 or 1 was recorded for the patients, and 0 to 3 prior chemotherapy regimens had been received by the patients. Blood samples were analyzed at 3 weeks after treatment start (second dose) and at 6 weeks after treatment start. A median of about 140,000 T cells and 80,000 to 100,000 unique TCRs was obtained from blood samples, and a median clonality of roughly 0.074 was observed. The study, an exploratory multi-omic analysis, examined somatic, immune and clinical correlates of response to PD-L1 blockade with atezolizumab in urothelial cancer. Pretreatment tumor samples and matched peripheral blood, collected serially before and after atezolizumab treatment, underwent TCR sequencing. Durable clinical benefit was defined as a progression-free survival longer than 6 months, and TCR features were additionally tested against progression-free survival and overall survival. In the same patients who had TCR sequencing, pretreatment tumors also underwent whole exome sequencing and RNA sequencing. Durable clinical benefit was achieved by nine patients but not by the remaining 20. Around 30 patients had pretreatment blood TCR-seq, 24 had at least one posttreatment blood collection, and 24 had tumor TCR-seq. The paper's findings and limits, for the study overall: Greater expansion of tumor-associated TCR clones in peripheral blood 3 weeks after the start of treatment was observed in patients with durable benefit (n ≈ 22, p = 0.022). Because the sample size was small (n ≈ 30) and many exploratory analyses were performed, the results are intended to be hypothesis-generating. A pretreatment peripheral blood TCR clonality below the median was linked to improved progression-free and overall survival.

The cohort comprised fewer than 35 patients with locally advanced or metastatic urothelial carcinoma treated at Memorial Sloan Kettering on a trial protocol. Peripheral blood mononuclear cells were collected pretreatment and during treatment, with between 1 and 8 total time points per patient. The Qiagen DNeasy Blood extraction kit was used to purify genomic DNA from total PBMCs and tumor samples. PBMCs were collected pretreatment and during treatment and were isolated and stored as previously described. V and J are truncated by 4 bases and 0 bases respectively, leaving an intervening sequence of 10 bases. From the cysteine up to the phenylalanine, the CDR3 has a length of 14 residues. The DNA shown is the 42-base CDR3, in frame from base 1. Per the germline V gene (reference sequence), LNHDA is the CDR1 and SQIVND is the CDR2. On this clone itself: The antigen this receptor binds is unknown. The input lacks base qualities; no much larger clone sits a single base away.

Synthetic TCR analog templates were spiked into each PCR to estimate absolute template abundance from read counts. Using the immunoSEQ assay, TCRbeta CDR3 regions were amplified from genomic DNA with bias-controlled V and J gene primers. Sequencing of rearranged TCRbeta segments was done at approximately 20X coverage. As for the authors' bioinformatics: Sequencing errors were corrected by clustering, and CDR3s were annotated against IMGT so that V, D and J genes could be assigned. Downstream analyses used only productive TCRbeta rearrangements and left out out-of-frame or stop-codon sequences. To compute clonality, Shannon entropy was normalized by the log of the number of unique productive sequences and then subtracted from one. Clones differing between time points or between blood and tumor were identified by Fisher's exact test with Benjamini-Hochberg correction at adjusted p below 0.01. As stored in TCRdb, this immuneACCESS dataset retains in-frame rearrangements with V and J assigned. A fraction of the clones does not appear; measured against another copy, unresolved V genes explain less than half of the discrepancy, and the remainder lacks a known reason. The DNA was the basis for D and trimming; V, J and clone size are from that table. Recorded for this sample are some 42,000 clones; more than 65% of them occurred a single time. The ten largest account for roughly 2.8% of the sample.

The rearranged segments are TRBV19 and TRBJ2-7; a confident D gene designation cannot be given. This receptor was identified in a man in his sixties or seventies with urothelial cancer. Material: PBMCs, obtained around atezolizumab (anti-PD-L1) treatment. The nucleotide sequence reads as follows: TGTGCCAGTAGTAACACAGCACCCTCCTACGAGCAGTACTTC. Translation gives CASSNTAPSYEQYF.